This TCR beta chain was captured by sequencing in a study of blood T cell repertoires in COVID-19. Study-level information: The origin of the acute and convalescent COVID-19 samples was the United States, Italy and Spain.

The germline V gene encodes CDR1 SGDLS and CDR2 YYNGEE. V lost 4 bases and J lost 1, with 9 bases in between. CDR3 length: 14 residues. The repertoire was sequenced with immunoSEQ multiplex PCR; TCRdb's copy has only in-frame clones and lacks some. The sample records 55,000 to 75,000 clones, 70% to 85% being singletons. This chain links TRBV9 with TRBJ1-5; TRBD1 might be the D (5 bases). The receptor was isolated from a woman in her 70s with acute or convalescent COVID-19. Sequencing was carried out using peripheral blood. The CDR3 region is CASSRTGSNQPQHF. In DNA form, the CDR3 reads TGTGCCAGCAGCCGTACAGGAAGCAATCAGCCCCAGCATTTT.